Shown below are 23 T cell receptor beta chains from a single sample sequenced in a study of cytomegalovirus exposure and HLA in healthy donors. The PCR was carried out with 60 Vbeta primers and 13 Jbeta primers. TCRdb's copy holds only in-frame clones and misses some; the assay was immunoSEQ multiplex PCR. The table shows about 150,000 clones, with approximately 82% occurring only once. Input material: PBMCs. These receptor sequences come from a man between 18 and 29 years old in good health and CMV-seropositive.

This clone has a single count. The chain has TRBV6-5 and TRBJ1-1, with a possible D match to TRBD1 (5 bases). The CDR3 length is 14 residues. Germline-derived CDR1 and CDR2 are MNHEY and SVGAGI. Trimming stripped 5 bases from V and 1 base from J, with 11 bases between. CDR3 coding DNA: TGTGCCAGCAGTGACCTCAGGGAGAACACTGAAGCTTTCTTT. Translating it yields CASSDLRENTEAFF.

This rearrangement joins TRBV27 to TRBJ1-5; weak D call: TRBD1 (6 bases). V was pared by 8 bases and J by 7 bases, with 15 bases between. The CDR3 has 13 amino acids. From germline, CDR1 is MNHEY and CDR2 SMNVEV (reference sequence). For the CDR3, the DNA is TGTGCCAGCGGTACCTCAGGGGTCCAGCCCCAGCATTTT. Translated, it gives CASGTSGVQPQHF.

The chain carries TRBV18 and TRBJ1-1; D is unresolved. The CDR3 totals 16 residues. The germline CDR1 and CDR2 sequences are KGHSH and LQKENI. V dropped 2 bases and J dropped 0 bases, with 13 bases sitting between them. The CDR3 loop is CASSPVNRKMNTEAFF. The CDR3 DNA reads as TGTGCCAGCTCACCAGTTAACAGAAAGATGAACACTGAAGCTTTCTTT.

V is TRBV28 and J is TRBJ2-7, with 7 bases matching TRBD2. The junction had 10 bases not matched to a gene; V was cut back by 7 bases and J by 7 bases. This CDR3 is built from 13 residues. The germline CDR1 and CDR2 sequences are MDHEN and SYDVKM. CDR3 protein: CASISAGVGEQYF. The DNA for the CDR3 is TGTGCCAGCATTTCTGCGGGGGTGGGGGAGCAGTACTTC.

The rearrangement uses TRBV28 and TRBJ1-5, with 7 positions matching TRBD1. This CDR3 contains 15 residues. J gave up 0 bases and V 6 bases, and 5 bases lay outside the gene matches. Germline-derived CDR1 and CDR2 are MDHEN and SYDVKM. Here the CDR3 reads CASRMGQYSNQPQHF. In nucleotides, the CDR3 is TGTGCCAGCAGAATGGGACAGTATAGCAATCAGCCCCAGCATTTT.

The chain has TRBV7-3 and TRBJ2-5, with 8 bases lining up with TRBD2. Germline values: CDR1 SGHTA, CDR2 FQGTGA. The CDR3 spans 14 residues. The J segment lost 5 bases and the V segment lost 3 bases, leaving 5 bases of the junction unmatched. CDR3: CASSFGRAGETQYF. The CDR3 DNA reads TGTGCCAGCAGCTTCGGGAGGGCCGGCGAGACCCAGTACTTC.

This sequence joins TRBV4-1 and TRBJ2-1; maybe TRBD2 (6 bases). The CDR3 length is 16 residues. V lost 1 base and J lost 0, with 10 bases in between. Germline V gene lookup returns CDR1 MGHRA and CDR2 YSYEKL. CDR3 DNA sequence: TGCGCCAGCAGCCAAGCCATCGGGAGCTCCTACAATGAGCAGTTCTTC. Protein: CASSQAIGSSYNEQFF.

This rearrangement joins TRBV4-1 to TRBJ2-7; TRBD2 matches at 7 bases. This CDR3 has 18 amino acids. CDR1 is MGHRA and CDR2 is YSYEKL in the germline V gene. Trimming removed 4 bases from V and 4 bases from J; junction bases left unmatched: 19. CDR3 residues: CASSPPAGAGTNLYEQYF. In nucleotides, the CDR3 is TGCGCCAGCAGCCCCCCCGCTGGGGCAGGGACTAATTTATACGAGCAGTACTTC.

The chain joins TRBV25-1 to TRBJ2-1, with 10 bases matching TRBD1. The CDR3 is 14 amino acids. V gave up 6 bases and J gave up 2 bases; unmatched junction bases: 1. Germline V gives CDR1 MGHDK, CDR2 SYGVNS. The CDR3 DNA follows: TGTGCCAGCAGAGGGACAGGGGCCTACAATGAGCAGTTCTTC. Residues: CASRGTGAYNEQFF. Full variable domain (outside the CDR3, taken from reference TRBV25-1 and TRBJ2-1): EADIYQTPRYLVIGTGKKITLECSQTMGHDKMYWYQQDPGMELHLIHYSYGVNSTEKGDLSSESTVSRIRTEHFPLTLESARPSHTSQYLCASRGTGAYNEQFFGPGTRLTVL.

The chain is built from TRBV6-5 and TRBJ1-2; a weak D match, TRBD1 (5 bases). V gave up 5 bases and J gave up 4 bases, with 17 bases separating them. CDR1 and CDR2 (germline): MNHEY, SVGAGI. The CDR3 spans 15 residues. Written as DNA, the CDR3 is TGTGCCAGCAGTCGCAGGGTTGGGGAACCCTATGGCTACACCTTC. Translated, it gives CASSRRVGEPYGYTF.

The chain recombines TRBV28 with TRBJ2-7, with D maybe TRBD1 (5 bases). Trimming pared 8 bases from V and 3 bases from J, leaving 14 bases between. Germline-derived CDR1 and CDR2 are MDHEN and SYDVKM. CDR3 length: 13 residues. CDR3 DNA: TGTGCCAGCCGTCAGGGTACAAGCTACGAGCAGTACTTC. It is translated as CASRQGTSYEQYF.

V and J are TRBV2 and TRBJ2-3; 7 nucleotides align to TRBD2. Germline V lookup: CDR1 SNHLY, CDR2 FYNNEI. Unmatched junction bases numbered 11, after V lost 8 bases and J lost 3 bases. The CDR3 totals 15 residues. The CDR3 sequence is CASRLVLGGTDTQYF. CDR3 coding DNA: TGTGCCAGCCGGCTTGTGTTGGGGGGGACAGATACGCAGTATTTT.

This chain links TRBV18 with TRBJ2-3, with TRBD2 matching over 8 bases. V lost 3 bases to trimming and J lost 1 base; unmatched junction nucleotides: 3. The CDR3 covers 15 residues. Germline V gene sequence: CDR1 KGHSH, CDR2 LQKENI. CDR3 protein: CASSPTSEGTDTQYF. The DNA for the CDR3 is TGTGCCAGCTCACCGACTAGCGAGGGCACAGATACGCAGTATTTT.

This clone appeared a few times. This chain connects TRBV7-2 to TRBJ2-3, with TRBD1 matching 8 bases. The germline CDR1 and CDR2 sequences are SGHTA and FQGNSA. Trimming cost V 6 bases and J 6 bases; bases outside gene matches: 17. The CDR3 is 17 residues long. CDR3 region: CASRTPLGQGNSDTQYF. In DNA, the CDR3 is TGTGCCAGCAGAACCCCCCTCGGACAGGGAAATTCCGATACGCAGTATTTT.

This clone appeared once. The chain carries TRBV18 and TRBJ2-5; TRBD2 agrees at 12 bases. Germline CDR1 is KGHSH and CDR2 is LQKENI. V lost 4 bases and J lost 5; bases outside the gene matches: 5. The CDR3 extends over 15 amino acids. This chain's CDR3 is CASSRTSGTGETQYF. CDR3 DNA: TGTGCCAGCTCACGGACTAGCGGGACAGGGGAGACCCAGTACTTC.

V usage is TRBV7-2 and J usage is TRBJ2-1; D perhaps matches TRBD2 (5 bases). V was cut by 5 bases and J by 2 bases, with 13 bases left in between. Germline V gives CDR1 SGHTA, CDR2 FQGNSA. CDR3 length: 15 residues. CDR3 sequence: CASSGPLAPYNEQFF. For the CDR3, the DNA is TGTGCCAGCAGCGGCCCCCTAGCTCCCTACAATGAGCAGTTCTTC.

As DNA, the CDR3 is TGTGCCACCTCAGGGTTCAACACAGATACGCAGTATTTT. Residues: CATSGFNTDTQYF. The V and J genes are TRBV19 and TRBJ2-3, with a weak D call TRBD1 (5 bases). In germline, CDR1 is LNHDA, CDR2 SQIVND (reference sequence). This CDR3 spans 13 amino acids. V was clipped by 10 bases and J by 2 bases, with 13 bases between them.

This chain uses TRBV2 with TRBJ2-3; tentative D call: TRBD2 (6 bases). The germline CDR1 and CDR2 sequences are SNHLY and FYNNEI. V lost 0 bases, J lost 4 bases, and 11 bases lay in between. This CDR3 comprises 15 residues. This chain's CDR3 is CASSEAWGGSDTQYF. The CDR3 DNA sequence: TGTGCCAGCAGTGAAGCGTGGGGAGGCTCAGATACGCAGTATTTT.

The rearrangement links TRBV28 to TRBJ1-2; the D is unclear. V was trimmed by 9 bases and J by 4 bases, leaving 18 bases between them. The CDR3 is made up of 14 amino acids. Germline loops: CDR1 MDHEN, CDR2 SYDVKM. The CDR3 DNA reads TGTGCCAGTCTAGAAGATCGTATCCTCTATGGCTACACCTTC. Encoded protein: CASLEDRILYGYTF.

The rearrangement uses TRBV5-1 and TRBJ2-5, with 10 nucleotides matching TRBD1. The CDR3 consists of 13 residues. J lost 5 bases, V lost 4 bases, and 2 bases had no gene match. CDR1 and CDR2 from the germline V gene are SGHRS and YFSETQ. The CDR3 nucleotides are TGCGCCAGCAGCCCGGGACAGGGGGAGACCCAGTACTTC. Protein sequence: CASSPGQGETQYF.

The chain joins TRBV7-7 to TRBJ2-5; 9 nucleotides match TRBD1. Per the germline V gene, CDR1 is SSHAT and CDR2 is FNYEAQ (reference sequence). Trimming took 5 bases from V and 5 from J; bases not matched to a gene: 9. The CDR3 contains 15 residues. CDR3 in amino acids: CASSPGQGNWETQYF. CDR3 nucleotide sequence: TGTGCCAGCAGCCCAGGACAGGGGAATTGGGAGACCCAGTACTTC. The full variable domain, rest sourced from reference TRBV7-7 and TRBJ2-5, is GAGVSQSPRYKVTKRGQDVTLRCDPISSHATLYWYQQALGQGPEFLTYFNYEAQPDKSGLPSDRFSAERPEGSISTLTIQRTEQRDSAMYRCASSPGQGNWETQYFGPGTRLLVL.

The V and J genes are TRBV27 and TRBJ2-7; 12 bases align to TRBD2. The V segment lost 5 bases and the J segment 0 bases; nucleotides outside the gene matches: 14. The length of the CDR3 is 19 residues. CDR1 and CDR2 (germline): MNHEY, SMNVEV (reference sequence). The chain's CDR3 is CASSLQSILTSGSSYEQYF. CDR3 nucleotides: TGTGCCAGCAGTCTTCAGTCCATCTTGACTAGCGGGAGCTCCTACGAGCAGTACTTC.

The rearrangement joins TRBV5-1 to TRBJ1-2, with 8 bases lining up with TRBD1. The CDR3 consists of 14 residues. V trimming: 0 bases; J trimming: 3 bases; junction bases outside the gene matches: 1. Germline V gene data show CDR1 as SGHRS and CDR2 as YFSETQ. The CDR3 region is CASSLATGDYGYTF. In DNA, the CDR3 is TGCGCCAGCAGCTTGGCGACAGGGGACTATGGCTACACCTTC.